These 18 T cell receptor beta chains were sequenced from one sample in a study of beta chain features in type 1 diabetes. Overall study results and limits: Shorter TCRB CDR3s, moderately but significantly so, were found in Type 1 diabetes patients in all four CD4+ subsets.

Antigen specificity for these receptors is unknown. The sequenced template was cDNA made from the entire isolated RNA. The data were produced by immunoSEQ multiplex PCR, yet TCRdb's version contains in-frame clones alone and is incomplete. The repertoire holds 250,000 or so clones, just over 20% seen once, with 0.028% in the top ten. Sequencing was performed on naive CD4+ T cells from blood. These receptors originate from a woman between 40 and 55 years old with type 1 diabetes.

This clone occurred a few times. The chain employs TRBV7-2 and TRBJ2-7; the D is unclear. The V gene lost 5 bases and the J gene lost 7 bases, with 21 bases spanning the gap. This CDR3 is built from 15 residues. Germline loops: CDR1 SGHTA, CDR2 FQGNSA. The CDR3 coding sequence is TGTGCCAGCAGCCCCACCCGGCGGCAGCCGAAGGAGCAGTACTTC. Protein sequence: CASSPTRRQPKEQYF.

The CDR3, as DNA: TGTGCCAGCACCGCTAGCGGGACCCAAGAGACCCAGTACTTC. Amino acid sequence: CASTASGTQETQYF. The V and J genes are TRBV25-1 and TRBJ2-5, with 9 bases matching TRBD2. In germline, CDR1 is MGHDK, CDR2 SYGVNS. This CDR3 contains 14 residues. The trim removed 7 bases at V and 1 base at J, leaving 4 bases unmatched.

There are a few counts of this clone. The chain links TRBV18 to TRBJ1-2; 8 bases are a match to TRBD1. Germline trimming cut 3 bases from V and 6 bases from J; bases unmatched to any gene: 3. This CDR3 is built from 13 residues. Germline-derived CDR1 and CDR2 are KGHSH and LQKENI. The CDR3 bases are TGTGCCAGCTCACCTCGGACAGGGAATGGCTACACCTTC. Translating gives CASSPRTGNGYTF.

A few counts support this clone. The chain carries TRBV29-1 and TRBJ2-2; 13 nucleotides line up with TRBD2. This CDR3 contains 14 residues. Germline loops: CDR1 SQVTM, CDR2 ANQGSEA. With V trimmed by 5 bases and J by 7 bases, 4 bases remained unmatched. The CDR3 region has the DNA TGCAGCGTTCGGACTAGCGGGAGCGGCGGGGAGCTGTTTTTT. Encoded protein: CSVRTSGSGGELFF.

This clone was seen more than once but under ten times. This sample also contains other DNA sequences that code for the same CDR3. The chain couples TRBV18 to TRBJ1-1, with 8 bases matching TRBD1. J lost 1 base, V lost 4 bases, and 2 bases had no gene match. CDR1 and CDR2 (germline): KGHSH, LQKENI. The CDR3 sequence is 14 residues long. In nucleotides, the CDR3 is TGTGCCAGCTCACTAGGACAGGGGAACACTGAAGCTTTCTTT. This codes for CASSLGQGNTEAFF.

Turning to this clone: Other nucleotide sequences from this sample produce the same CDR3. The CDR3: CASSPRTGGSPLHF. CDR3 in DNA: TGTGCCAGCAGCCCCCGAACAGGGGGTTCACCCCTCCACTTT. The chain has TRBV14 and TRBJ1-6; 8 bases are shared with TRBD1. Germline assignment: CDR1 SGHDN and CDR2 FVKESK. J was trimmed by 9 bases and V by 4 bases; bases with no gene match: 5. This CDR3 has 14 amino acids.

The CDR3 region has the DNA TGTGCCAGCAGCCCCGCGGCCCAAGAGACCCAGTACTTC. Translated: CASSPAAQETQYF. V gene TRBV9 combines with J gene TRBJ2-5; no clear D gene. The V end was cut by 4 bases, the J end by 1 base, with 8 bases between. CDR3 length: 13 amino acids. Looked up from germline, CDR1 is SGDLS and CDR2 is YYNGEE.

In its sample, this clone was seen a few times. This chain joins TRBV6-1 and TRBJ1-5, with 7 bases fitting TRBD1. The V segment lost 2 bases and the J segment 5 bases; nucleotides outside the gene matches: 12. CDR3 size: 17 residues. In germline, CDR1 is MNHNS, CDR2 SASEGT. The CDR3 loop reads CASSETSGTGEYQPQHF. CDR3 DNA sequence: TGTGCCAGCAGTGAAACATCAGGTACAGGGGAGTATCAGCCCCAGCATTTT.

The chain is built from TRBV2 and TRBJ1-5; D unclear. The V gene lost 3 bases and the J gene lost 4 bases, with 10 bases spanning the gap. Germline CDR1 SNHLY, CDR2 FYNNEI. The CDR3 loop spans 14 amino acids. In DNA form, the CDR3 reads TGTGCCAGCAGTGACCGGAGAGGGAATCAGCCCCAGCATTTT. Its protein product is CASSDRRGNQPQHF.

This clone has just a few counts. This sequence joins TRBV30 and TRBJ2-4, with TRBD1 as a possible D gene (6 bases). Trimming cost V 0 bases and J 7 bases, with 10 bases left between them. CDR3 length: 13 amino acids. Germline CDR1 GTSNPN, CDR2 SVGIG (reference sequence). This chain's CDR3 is CAWSVWGLNIQYF. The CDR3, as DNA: TGTGCCTGGAGTGTCTGGGGGCTGAACATTCAGTACTTC.

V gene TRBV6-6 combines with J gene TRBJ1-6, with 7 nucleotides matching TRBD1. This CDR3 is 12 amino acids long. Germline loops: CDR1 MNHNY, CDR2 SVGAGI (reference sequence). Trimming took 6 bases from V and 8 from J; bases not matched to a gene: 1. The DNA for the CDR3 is TGTGCCAGCAGCACAGGGGATTCACCCCTCCACTTT. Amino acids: CASSTGDSPLHF.

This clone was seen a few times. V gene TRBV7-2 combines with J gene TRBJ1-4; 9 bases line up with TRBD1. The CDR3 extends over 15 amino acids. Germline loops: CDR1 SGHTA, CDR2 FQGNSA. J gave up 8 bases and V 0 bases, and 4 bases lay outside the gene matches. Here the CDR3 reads CASSLAGTGKEKLFF. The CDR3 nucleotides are TGTGCCAGCAGCTTAGCCGGGACAGGGAAAGAAAAACTGTTTTTT.

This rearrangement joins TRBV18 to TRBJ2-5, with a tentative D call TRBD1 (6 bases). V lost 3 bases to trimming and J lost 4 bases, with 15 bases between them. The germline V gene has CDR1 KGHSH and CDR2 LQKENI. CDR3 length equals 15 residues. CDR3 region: CASSPSAGVRETQYF. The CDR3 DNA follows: TGTGCCAGCTCACCGTCCGCAGGGGTCAGAGAGACCCAGTACTTC.

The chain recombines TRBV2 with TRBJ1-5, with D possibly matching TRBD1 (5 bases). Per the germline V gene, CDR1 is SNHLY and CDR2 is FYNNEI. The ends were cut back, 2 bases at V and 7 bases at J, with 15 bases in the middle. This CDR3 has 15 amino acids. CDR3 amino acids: CASSEREGRGQPQHF. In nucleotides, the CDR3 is TGTGCCAGCAGTGAAAGAGAGGGGCGGGGACAGCCCCAGCATTTT.

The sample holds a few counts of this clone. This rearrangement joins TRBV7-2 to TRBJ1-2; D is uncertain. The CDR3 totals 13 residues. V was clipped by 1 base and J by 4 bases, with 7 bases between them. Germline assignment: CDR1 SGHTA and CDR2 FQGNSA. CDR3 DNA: TGTGCCAGCAGCTTAGGGCGGGCCTATGGCTACACCTTC. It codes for CASSLGRAYGYTF.

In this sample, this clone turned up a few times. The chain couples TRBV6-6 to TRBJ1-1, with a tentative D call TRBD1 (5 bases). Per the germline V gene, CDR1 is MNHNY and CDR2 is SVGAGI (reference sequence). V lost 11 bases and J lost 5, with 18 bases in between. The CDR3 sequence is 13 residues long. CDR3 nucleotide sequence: TGTGCCGGAACCGGGACGGGGGGGACTGAAGCTTTCTTT. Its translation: CAGTGTGGTEAFF.

CDR3 coding DNA: TGCGCCAGCAGCTTCGGGTTGGGAAGGGGTTCACCCCTCCACTTT. Its translation is CASSFGLGRGSPLHF. V is TRBV5-1 and J is TRBJ1-6; tentatively, D is TRBD1 (5 bases). Germline V gives CDR1 SGHRS, CDR2 YFSETQ. The V and J ends lost 2 bases and 9 bases respectively, with 15 bases between them. The CDR3 extends over 15 amino acids. The complete variable domain, with remaining parts taken from reference TRBV5-1 and TRBJ1-6, reads KAGVTQTPRYLIKTRGQQVTLSCSPISGHRSVSWYQQTPGQGLQFLFEYFSETQRNKGNFPGRFSGRQFSNSRSEMNVSTLELGDSALYLCASSFGLGRGSPLHFGNGTRLTVT.

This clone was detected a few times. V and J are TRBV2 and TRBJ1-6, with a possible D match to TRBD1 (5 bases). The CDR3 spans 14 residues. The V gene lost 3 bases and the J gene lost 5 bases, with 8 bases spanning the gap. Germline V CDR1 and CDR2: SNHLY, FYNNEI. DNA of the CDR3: TGTGCCAGCAGTGAGGGGCGAAATAATTCACCCCTCCACTTT. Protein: CASSEGRNNSPLHF.